This record looks at one T cell receptor (beta chain) sequence and its context. The CDR3 has 12 residues. V was clipped by 2 bases and J by 8 bases, with 7 bases between them. The sample is drawn from a study of blood T cells in healthy people across ages. For the second PCR, which ran for 7 to 11 cycles, a sample-barcoded 5' primer and a J-beta primer mix were used. A single record per CDR3 protein comes from TCRdb applying MiXCR to the 5' RACE reads. Of about 780,000 distinct CDR3 sequences listed, approximately 24% are singletons. These data were also filed under a second study, of T cells of mothers and their children.

This clonotype was sampled from a boy under 18 in good health. The sequencing input was blood. The V and J genes are TRBV12-3 or TRBV12-4 and TRBJ1-5; weak D call: TRBD1 (5 bases). The CDR3 here is CASSLWGKPQHF. The CDR3, as DNA: TGTGCCAGCAGTTTATGGGGGAAGCCCCAGCATTTT.